This T cell receptor beta chain appears in the sequencing data of a study of PD-1 blockade in mismatch repair-deficient tumors. The TCR-sequenced patients were a few responders to pembrolizumab. Germline V lookup: CDR1 LNHDA, CDR2 SQIVND (reference sequence). CDR3 length: 11 amino acids. V lost 7 bases and J lost 2, with 4 bases in between. Measured with immunoSEQ multiplex PCR; TCRdb has only the in-frame clones, and not every one. The sample yields under 25,000 clones, about 83% seen once. The input for sequencing was peripheral blood, taken 2 weeks after starting pembrolizumab. The sequence was obtained from an adult with mismatch repair-deficient cancer. J is TRBJ2-3 and V is TRBV19; D is undetermined. CDR3 nucleotide sequence: TGTGCCAGTAAGGACACAGATACGCAGTATTTT. Translated, it gives CASKDTDTQYF.